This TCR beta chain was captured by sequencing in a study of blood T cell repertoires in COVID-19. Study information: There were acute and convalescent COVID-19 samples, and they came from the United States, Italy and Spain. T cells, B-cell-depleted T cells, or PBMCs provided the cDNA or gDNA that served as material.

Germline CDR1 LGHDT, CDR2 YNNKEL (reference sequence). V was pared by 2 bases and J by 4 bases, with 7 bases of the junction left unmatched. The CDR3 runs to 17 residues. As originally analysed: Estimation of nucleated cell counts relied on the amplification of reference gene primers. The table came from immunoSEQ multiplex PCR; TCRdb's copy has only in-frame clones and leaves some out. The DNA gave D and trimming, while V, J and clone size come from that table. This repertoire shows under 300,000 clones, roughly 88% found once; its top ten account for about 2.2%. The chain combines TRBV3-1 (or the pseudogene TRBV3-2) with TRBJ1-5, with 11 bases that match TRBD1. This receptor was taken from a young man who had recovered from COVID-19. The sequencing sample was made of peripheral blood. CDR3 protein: CASSQTGQGASNQPQHF. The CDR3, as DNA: TGTGCCAGCAGCCAAACCGGACAGGGGGCGAGTAATCAGCCCCAGCATTTT.